This T cell receptor (beta chain) is drawn from a study of regulatory T cells. This clone was counted a few times. The primer mix had 52 TRBV and 13 TRBJ primers. The data were produced by immunoSEQ multiplex PCR, yet TCRdb's version contains in-frame clones alone and is incomplete. The table includes approximately 5,600 clones, about 84% detected once. The sequence derives from a child aged 10-17 years with CD3G deficiency. Source material: CD8+ T cells sorted from blood.

CDR3: CASAFGTGFYEQYF. As DNA, the CDR3 is TGTGCCTCAGCTTTCGGGACAGGATTCTACGAGCAGTACTTC. The genes are TRBV6-1 and TRBJ2-7, with 8 bases aligning to TRBD1. The CDR3 runs to 14 residues. V trimming: 11 bases; J trimming: 3 bases; junction bases outside the gene matches: 12. Germline V CDR1 and CDR2: MNHNS, SASEGT.